Following are 3 T cell receptor beta chains from one sample sequenced in a study of shared clonotypes between healthy human individuals. Sequencing was performed with immunoSEQ multiplex PCR; in TCRdb, only in-frame clones are kept and a portion is missing. The data contain 600,000 to 700,000 clones, about three quarters of them seen just once; the ten biggest clones take up around 2%. The sample comprised memory CD4+ T cells sorted from blood. The subset: CD45RA-negative fraction. These receptors originate from a young woman in good health.

Only one count was recorded for this clone. The chain employs TRBV10-3 and TRBJ2-2; the D gene is possibly TRBD1 (6 bases). The germline CDR1 and CDR2 sequences are ENHRY and SYGVKD. The CDR3 is made up of 17 amino acids. The germline V and J ends were trimmed by 4 bases and 5 bases, with 20 bases remaining between them. The CDR3 here is CAISGSGQSLVTGELFF. The CDR3 DNA follows: TGTGCCATCAGTGGGTCAGGACAGTCCCTTGTTACCGGGGAGCTGTTTTTT.

The chain links TRBV2 to TRBJ1-2; tentative D call: TRBD1 (5 bases). Trimming shortened V by 6 bases and J by 5 bases, and 10 bases separated the two germline ends. Germline-derived CDR1 and CDR2 are SNHLY and FYNNEI. The CDR3 sequence is 12 residues long. The chain's CDR3 is CASRAEGYGYTF. CDR3 sequence (DNA): TGTGCCAGCAGAGCGGAGGGGTATGGCTACACCTTC. Full variable domain (remainder filled in from reference TRBV2 and TRBJ1-2): EPEVTQTPSHQVTQMGQEVILRCVPISNHLYFYWYRQILGQKVEFLVSFYNNEISEKSEIFDDQFSVERPDGSNFTLKIRSTKLEDSAMYFCASRAEGYGYTFGSGTRLTVV.

V is TRBV6-6 and J is TRBJ2-3, with a tentative D call TRBD1 (7 bases). Trimming removed 8 bases from V and 6 bases from J, with 12 bases in between. From germline, CDR1 is MNHNY and CDR2 SVGAGI (reference sequence). This CDR3 region has 12 residues. CDR3 loop: CASQGGGDTQYF. The DNA for the CDR3 is TGTGCCAGCCAGGGGGGAGGTGATACGCAGTATTTT.